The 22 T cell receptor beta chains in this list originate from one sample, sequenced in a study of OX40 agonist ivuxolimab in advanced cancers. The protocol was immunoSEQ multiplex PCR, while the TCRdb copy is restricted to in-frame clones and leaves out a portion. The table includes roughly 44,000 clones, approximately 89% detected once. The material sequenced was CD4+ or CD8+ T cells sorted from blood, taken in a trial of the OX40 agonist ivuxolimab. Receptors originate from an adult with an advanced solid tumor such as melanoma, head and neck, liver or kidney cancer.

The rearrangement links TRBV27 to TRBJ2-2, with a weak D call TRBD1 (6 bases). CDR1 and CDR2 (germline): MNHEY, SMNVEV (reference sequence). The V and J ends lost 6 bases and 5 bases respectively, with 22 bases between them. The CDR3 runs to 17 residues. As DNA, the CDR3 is TGTGCCAGCAGCATAGGTCCAGGGGCGGGTTTGACCGGGGAGCTGTTTTTT. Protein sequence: CASSIGPGAGLTGELFF.

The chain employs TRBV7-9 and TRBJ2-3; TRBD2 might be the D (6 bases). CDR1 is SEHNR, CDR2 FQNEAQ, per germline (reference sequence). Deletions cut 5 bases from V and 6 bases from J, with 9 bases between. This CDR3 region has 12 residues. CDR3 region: CASSRDLDTQYF. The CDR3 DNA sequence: TGTGCCAGCAGCAGGGACTTGGATACGCAGTATTTT. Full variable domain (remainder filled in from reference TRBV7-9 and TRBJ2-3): DTGVSQNPRHKITKRGQNVTFRCDPISEHNRLYWYRQTLGQGPEFLTYFQNEAQLEKSRLLSDRFSAERPKGSFSTLEIQRTEQGDSAMYLCASSRDLDTQYFGPGTRLTVL.

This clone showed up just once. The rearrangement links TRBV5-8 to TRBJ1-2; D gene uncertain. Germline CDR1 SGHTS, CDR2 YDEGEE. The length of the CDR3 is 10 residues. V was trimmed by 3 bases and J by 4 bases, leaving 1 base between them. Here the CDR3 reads CASSSYGYTF. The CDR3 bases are TGTGCCAGCAGCTCCTATGGCTACACCTTC.

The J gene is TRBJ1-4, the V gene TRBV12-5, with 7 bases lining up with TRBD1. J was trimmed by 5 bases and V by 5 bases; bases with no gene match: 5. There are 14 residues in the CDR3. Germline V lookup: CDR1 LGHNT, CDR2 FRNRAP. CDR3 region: CASGLGQLNEKLFF. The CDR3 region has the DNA TGTGCTAGTGGTCTGGGACAGCTAAATGAAAAACTGTTTTTT.

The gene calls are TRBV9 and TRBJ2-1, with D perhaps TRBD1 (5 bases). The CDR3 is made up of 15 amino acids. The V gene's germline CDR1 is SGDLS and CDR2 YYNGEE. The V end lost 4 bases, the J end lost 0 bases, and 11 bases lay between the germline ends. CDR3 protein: CASSQGASSYNEQFF. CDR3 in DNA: TGTGCCAGCAGCCAAGGGGCTAGCTCCTACAATGAGCAGTTCTTC.

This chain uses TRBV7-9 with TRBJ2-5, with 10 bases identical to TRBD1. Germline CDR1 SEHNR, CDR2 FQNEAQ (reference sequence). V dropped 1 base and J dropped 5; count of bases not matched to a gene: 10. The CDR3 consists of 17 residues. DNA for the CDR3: TGTGCCAGCAGCTTAGGAGACGACAGGGGGCCGGTGGAGACCCAGTACTTC. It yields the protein CASSLGDDRGPVETQYF.

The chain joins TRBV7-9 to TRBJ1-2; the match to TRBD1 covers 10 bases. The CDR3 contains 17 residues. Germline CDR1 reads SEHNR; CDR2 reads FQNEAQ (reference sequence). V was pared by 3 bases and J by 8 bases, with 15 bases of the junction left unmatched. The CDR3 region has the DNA TGTGCCAGCAGCTTCTCAGTGCGGGACAGGGGTTTGGGAGGCTACACCTTC. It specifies CASSFSVRDRGLGGYTF.

The CDR3 DNA follows: TGCGCCAGCAGCCAATCGTATGGGGTTCGTAACGAGCAGTACTTC. Its translation: CASSQSYGVRNEQYF. The chain employs TRBV4-1 and TRBJ2-7; no clear D. CDR3 size: 15 residues. The V and J ends lost 2 bases and 5 bases respectively, with 16 bases between them. Germline-derived CDR1 and CDR2 are MGHRA and YSYEKL.

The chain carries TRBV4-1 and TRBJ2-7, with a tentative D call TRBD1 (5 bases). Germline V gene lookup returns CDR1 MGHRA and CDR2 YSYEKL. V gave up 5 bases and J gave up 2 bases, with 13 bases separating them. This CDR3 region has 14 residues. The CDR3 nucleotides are TGCGCCAGCAGCTCAGGGCCAGGTACCTACGAGCAGTACTTC. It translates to CASSSGPGTYEQYF.

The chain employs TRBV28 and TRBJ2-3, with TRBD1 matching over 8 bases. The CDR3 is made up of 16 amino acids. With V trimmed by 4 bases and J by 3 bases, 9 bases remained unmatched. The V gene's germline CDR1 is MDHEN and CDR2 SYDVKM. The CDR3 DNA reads TGTGCCAGCAGTTCGGGACAGGCCCCTGGGACAGATACGCAGTATTTT. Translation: CASSSGQAPGTDTQYF.

CDR3 bases: TGTGCCAGCAGCTTTAGTGGGGGGTCCTCCTACGAGCAGTACTTC. Translating gives CASSFSGGSSYEQYF. The chain is built from TRBV5-4 and TRBJ2-7; TRBD2 is a possible D gene (6 bases). The CDR3 runs 15 residues. Germline values: CDR1 SGHNT, CDR2 YYREEE (reference sequence). The V end was cut by 2 bases, the J end by 0 bases, with 12 bases between.

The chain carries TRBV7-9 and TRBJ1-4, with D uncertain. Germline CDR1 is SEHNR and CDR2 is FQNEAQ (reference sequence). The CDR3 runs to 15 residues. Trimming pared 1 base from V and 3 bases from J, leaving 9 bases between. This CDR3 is CASSLETDPNEKLFF. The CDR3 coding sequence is TGTGCCAGCAGCTTAGAGACGGACCCTAATGAAAAACTGTTTTTT.

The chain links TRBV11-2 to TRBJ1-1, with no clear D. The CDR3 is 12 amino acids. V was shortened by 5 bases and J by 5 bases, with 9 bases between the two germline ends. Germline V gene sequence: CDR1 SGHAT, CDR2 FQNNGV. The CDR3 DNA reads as TGTGCCAGCAGCATCCGGTGGACTGAAGCTTTCTTT. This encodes CASSIRWTEAFF.

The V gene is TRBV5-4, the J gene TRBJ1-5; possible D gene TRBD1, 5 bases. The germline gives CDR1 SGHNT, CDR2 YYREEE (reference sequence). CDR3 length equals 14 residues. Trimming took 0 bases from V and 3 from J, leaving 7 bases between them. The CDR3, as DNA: TGTGCCAGCAGCTTGGAAGGGACCAATCAGCCCCAGCATTTT. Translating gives CASSLEGTNQPQHF.

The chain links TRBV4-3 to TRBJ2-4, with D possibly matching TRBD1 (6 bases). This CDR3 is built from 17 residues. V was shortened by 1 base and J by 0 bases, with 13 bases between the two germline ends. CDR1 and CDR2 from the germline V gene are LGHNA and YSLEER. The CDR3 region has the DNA TGCGCCAGCAGCCAAGGGGGGCAGTCGCTAGCCAAAAACATTCAGTACTTC. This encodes CASSQGGQSLAKNIQYF.

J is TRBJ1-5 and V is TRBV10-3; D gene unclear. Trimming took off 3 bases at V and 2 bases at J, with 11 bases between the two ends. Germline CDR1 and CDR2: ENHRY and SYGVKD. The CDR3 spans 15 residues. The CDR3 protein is CAISDEGFGNQPQHF. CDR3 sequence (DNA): TGTGCCATCAGTGACGAGGGCTTCGGCAATCAGCCCCAGCATTTT.

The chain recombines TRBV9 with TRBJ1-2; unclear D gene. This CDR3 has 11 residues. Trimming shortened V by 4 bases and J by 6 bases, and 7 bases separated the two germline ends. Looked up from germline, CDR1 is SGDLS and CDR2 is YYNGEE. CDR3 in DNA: TGTGCCAGCAGCCCTAGCCATGGCTACACCTTC. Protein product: CASSPSHGYTF.

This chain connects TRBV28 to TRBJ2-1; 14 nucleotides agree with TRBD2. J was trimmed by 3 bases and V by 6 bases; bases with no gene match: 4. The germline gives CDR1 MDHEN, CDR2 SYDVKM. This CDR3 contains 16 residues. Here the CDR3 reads CASSLGTSGGYNEQFF. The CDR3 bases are TGTGCCAGCAGCCTCGGGACTAGCGGGGGCTACAATGAGCAGTTCTTC.

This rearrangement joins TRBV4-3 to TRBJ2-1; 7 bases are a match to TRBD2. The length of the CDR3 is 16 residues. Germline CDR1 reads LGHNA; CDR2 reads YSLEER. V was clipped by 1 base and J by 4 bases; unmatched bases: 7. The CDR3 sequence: CASSQGASGVYNEQFF. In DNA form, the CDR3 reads TGCGCCAGCAGCCAAGGAGCCAGCGGGGTTTACAATGAGCAGTTCTTC.

For the CDR3, the DNA is TGTGCCAGCAGGATTGTGCAGGGCGGCACCTTC. Translating it yields CASRIVQGGTF. The gene calls are TRBV7-9 and TRBJ1-2; TRBD1 is a possible D gene (5 bases). This CDR3 spans 11 amino acids. From germline, CDR1 is SEHNR and CDR2 FQNEAQ (reference sequence). V was trimmed by 6 bases and J by 13 bases, leaving 15 bases between them. Looking up the rest from reference TRBV7-9 and TRBJ1-2 gives the full variable domain: DTGVSQNPRHKITKRGQNVTFRCDPISEHNRLYWYRQTLGQGPEFLTYFQNEAQLEKSRLLSDRFSAERPKGSFSTLEIQRTEQGDSAMYLCASRIVQGGTFGSGTRLTVV.

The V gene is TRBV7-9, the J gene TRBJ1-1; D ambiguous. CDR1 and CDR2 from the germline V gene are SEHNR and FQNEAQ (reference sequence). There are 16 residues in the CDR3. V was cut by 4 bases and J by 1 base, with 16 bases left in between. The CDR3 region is CASSSDLQLRNTEAFF. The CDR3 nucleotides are TGTGCCAGCAGCTCGGACCTACAACTAAGGAACACTGAAGCTTTCTTT.

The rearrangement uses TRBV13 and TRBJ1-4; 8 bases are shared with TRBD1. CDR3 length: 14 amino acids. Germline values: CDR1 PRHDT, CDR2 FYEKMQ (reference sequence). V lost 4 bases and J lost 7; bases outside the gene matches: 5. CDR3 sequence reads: CASSSGQEGEKLFF. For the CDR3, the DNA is TGTGCCAGCAGCTCGGGACAGGAGGGTGAAAAACTGTTTTTT.